These 20 T cell receptor beta chains were sequenced from one sample in a study of CD4 T cells in relation to SARS-CoV-2 and coronaviruses. Their specific antigens are unknown. Unexposed donor CD4+ T cells date from 2011-2018, before the COVID-19 pandemic. CD4+ T cells were isolated from the cells after around 10 days of culture. Sequenced by immunoSEQ multiplex PCR; TCRdb stores in-frame clones only, minus some. This table holds approximately 25,000 clones, more than 60% found once. Input material: CD4+ T cells from PBMCs, cultured in vitro. All receptors come from a human donor in good health.

V is TRBV19 and J is TRBJ2-2; 10 bases align to TRBD1. This CDR3 contains 14 residues. Trimming cost V 6 bases and J 4 bases; bases outside gene matches: 2. Germline values: CDR1 LNHDA, CDR2 SQIVND (reference sequence). CDR3 protein: CASSRDRGTGELFF. The CDR3 region has the DNA TGTGCCAGTAGCAGGGACAGGGGCACCGGGGAGCTGTTTTTT.

This chain connects TRBV29-1 to TRBJ1-1; possibly TRBD1 for D (6 bases). Germline CDR1 SQVTM, CDR2 ANQGSEA. Trimming stripped 5 bases from V and 0 bases from J, with 7 bases between. This CDR3 comprises 12 residues. The CDR3 nucleotides are TGCAGCGTTTACAGGGTGAACACTGAAGCTTTCTTT. The encoded protein is CSVYRVNTEAFF.

This clone is deemed medium-sized (0.01 to 0.1%). The J gene is TRBJ2-3, the V gene TRBV7-2, with D maybe TRBD2 (6 bases). CDR1 is SGHTA and CDR2 is FQGNSA in the germline V gene. Trimming shortened V by 1 base and J by 1 base, and 12 bases separated the two germline ends. The CDR3 has 16 amino acids. CDR3 coding DNA: TGTGCCAGCAGCTTAGTAGGCACGGGGGGCACAGATACGCAGTATTTT. As protein: CASSLVGTGGTDTQYF. Using reference TRBV7-2 and TRBJ2-3 for the parts outside the CDR3, the full variable domain is GAGVSQSPSNKVTEKGKDVELRCDPISGHTALYWYRQSLGQGLEFLIYFQGNSAPDKSGLPSDRFSAERTGGSVSTLTIQRTQQEDSAVYLCASSLVGTGGTDTQYFGPGTRLTVL.

This clone was picked up a small number of times. V usage is TRBV30 and J usage is TRBJ1-1; no clear D gene. Germline V CDR1 and CDR2: GTSNPN, SVGIG (reference sequence). The CDR3 extends over 13 amino acids. The V end lost 0 bases, the J end lost 1 base, and 6 bases lay between the germline ends. The CDR3 spells CAWSVLENTEAFF. The CDR3 DNA is TGTGCCTGGAGTGTACTGGAGAACACTGAAGCTTTCTTT. Using reference TRBV30 and TRBJ1-1 for the parts outside the CDR3, the full variable domain is SQTIHQWPATLVQPVGSPLSLECTVEGTSNPNLYWYRQAAGRGLQLLFYSVGIGQISSEVPQNLSASRPQDRQFILSSKKLLLSDSGFYLCAWSVLENTEAFFGQGTRLTVV.

This chain links TRBV7-9 with TRBJ1-4, with D uncertain. Germline values: CDR1 SEHNR, CDR2 FQNEAQ (reference sequence). The V gene lost 5 bases and the J gene lost 4 bases, with 14 bases spanning the gap. This CDR3 is built from 15 residues. The DNA for the CDR3 is TGTGCCAGCAGCCCCACGACGGCTCTTAATGAAAAACTGTTTTTT. Protein: CASSPTTALNEKLFF.

The J gene is TRBJ2-1, the V gene TRBV3-1 (or the pseudogene TRBV3-2); D gene uncertain. V lost 3 bases and J lost 7, with 10 bases in between. The CDR3 is made up of 13 amino acids. From germline, CDR1 is LGHDT and CDR2 YNNKEL (reference sequence). The CDR3 nucleotides are TGTGCCAGCAGCCAGATAGGTAGGAATGAGCAGTTCTTC. Translated: CASSQIGRNEQFF.

CDR3 nucleotides: TGCAGCTCCGAAAGGGAGCAGTTCTTC. It codes for CSSEREQFF. The chain employs TRBV20-1 and TRBJ2-1; D remains ambiguous. Looked up from germline, CDR1 is DFQATT and CDR2 is SNEGSKA (reference sequence). CDR3 length: 9 residues.

The V and J genes are TRBV28 and TRBJ1-6, with 7 bases matching TRBD1. Germline CDR1 and CDR2: MDHEN and SYDVKM. The CDR3 is 15 residues long. V gave up 7 bases and J gave up 6 bases; unmatched junction bases: 9. Written as DNA, the CDR3 is TGTGCCAGCATTAACAGGGGACGCCTTAATTCACCCCTCCACTTT. Its protein product is CASINRGRLNSPLHF.

The chain recombines TRBV27 with TRBJ1-2; D is possibly TRBD1 (5 bases). Trimming removed 7 bases from V and 14 bases from J, with 20 bases in between. Germline CDR1 reads MNHEY; CDR2 reads SMNVEV (reference sequence). The CDR3 has 12 residues. The DNA of the CDR3 is TGTGCCAGCACCTCTTGGGGGTCCCCTTCAACCTTC. Translation: CASTSWGSPSTF.

The chain links TRBV5-6 to TRBJ2-5; D is uncertain. V was clipped by 1 base and J by 4 bases, with 17 bases between them. CDR1 and CDR2 (germline): SGHDT, YYEEEE. There are 16 residues in the CDR3. In DNA form, the CDR3 reads TGTGCCAGCAGCTTGCCGGAACTGAAGCGAGGAGAGACCCAGTACTTC. Protein: CASSLPELKRGETQYF.

The chain employs TRBV29-1 and TRBJ1-2; D not certain. There are 12 residues in the CDR3. V lost 7 bases to trimming and J lost 1 base, with 10 bases between them. Germline V gene data show CDR1 as SQVTM and CDR2 as ANQGSEA. The CDR3 coding sequence is TGCAGCGCCCCGGACGGTAACTATGGCTACACCTTC. It specifies CSAPDGNYGYTF.

This chain connects TRBV30 to TRBJ2-2; D might be TRBD2 (7 bases). V was cut by 3 bases and J by 6 bases, with 11 bases left in between. The germline gives CDR1 GTSNPN, CDR2 SVGIG (reference sequence). The CDR3 consists of 13 residues. CDR3 region: CAWRMGGPGELFF. The CDR3 nucleotides are TGTGCCTGGAGAATGGGGGGGCCCGGGGAGCTGTTTTTT.

This chain uses TRBV7-9 with TRBJ2-1; 9 nucleotides match TRBD1. The CDR3 loop spans 18 amino acids. Germline CDR1 and CDR2: SEHNR and FQNEAQ (reference sequence). Trimming cost V 4 bases and J 8 bases; bases outside gene matches: 18. The CDR3 reads CASSSTLKGGQGFYEQFF. The DNA for the CDR3 is TGTGCCAGCAGCTCCACCTTGAAGGGGGGACAGGGATTCTATGAGCAGTTCTTC.

The chain couples TRBV30 to TRBJ1-1; D is possibly TRBD1 (5 bases). The CDR3 spans 12 residues. The V gene's germline CDR1 is GTSNPN and CDR2 SVGIG (reference sequence). The V gene lost 5 bases and the J gene lost 2 bases, with 9 bases spanning the gap. The CDR3 loop reads CAWAGGNTEAFF. As DNA, the CDR3 is TGTGCCTGGGCGGGGGGAAACACTGAAGCTTTCTTT.

The V and J genes are TRBV19 and TRBJ1-2; no firm D call. CDR1 is LNHDA, CDR2 SQIVND, per germline (reference sequence). The CDR3 is made up of 11 amino acids. V was pared by 5 bases and J by 8 bases, with 9 bases between. The CDR3 nucleotides read TGTGCCAGTAGTGTTGGAGTGGGCTACACCTTC. It yields the protein CASSVGVGYTF.

The V and J genes are TRBV3-1 (or the pseudogene TRBV3-2) and TRBJ1-2, with a tentative D call TRBD1 (5 bases). Germline V gene lookup returns CDR1 LGHDT and CDR2 YNNKEL (reference sequence). The germline V and J ends were trimmed by 6 bases and 8 bases, with 13 bases remaining between them. The CDR3 length is 12 residues. The CDR3 reads CASRGGTGGYTF. Here the CDR3 DNA reads TGTGCCAGCAGGGGGGGGACTGGAGGCTACACCTTC.

The chain has TRBV6-1 and TRBJ2-7; weak D call: TRBD2 (5 bases). In germline, CDR1 is MNHNS, CDR2 SASEGT. The germline V and J ends were trimmed by 1 base and 5 bases, with 15 bases remaining between them. The length of the CDR3 is 15 residues. The CDR3 DNA sequence: TGTGCCAGCAGTGAAGATCGCCCGGGAACCCACGAGCAGTACTTC. Amino acid sequence: CASSEDRPGTHEQYF.

This clone was counted only a few times. The chain couples TRBV2 to TRBJ2-1; TRBD2 matches at 12 bases. J was trimmed by 8 bases and V by 8 bases; bases with no gene match: 13. From germline, CDR1 is SNHLY and CDR2 FYNNEI. This CDR3 is 16 amino acids long. CDR3: CASQELAGGPYDEQFF. For the CDR3, the DNA is TGTGCCAGCCAGGAGCTAGCGGGAGGGCCTTACGATGAGCAGTTCTTC.

In this sample, this clone turned up a few times. V gene TRBV3-1 (or the pseudogene TRBV3-2) combines with J gene TRBJ2-1; 11 bases are shared with TRBD1. J lost 6 bases, V lost 0 bases, and 10 bases had no gene match. This CDR3 spans 18 amino acids. Germline lookup yields CDR1 LGHDT and CDR2 YNNKEL (reference sequence). In nucleotides, the CDR3 is TGTGCCAGCAGCCAAGATCCCCATCCCGGGACAGGGGGCAATGAGCAGTTCTTC. Encoded protein: CASSQDPHPGTGGNEQFF.

V usage is TRBV27 and J usage is TRBJ2-7; TRBD2 is a possible D gene (5 bases). V gave up 7 bases and J gave up 2 bases, with 12 bases separating them. Germline lookup yields CDR1 MNHEY and CDR2 SMNVEV (reference sequence). This CDR3 has 13 residues. The CDR3 protein is CASKLGWAYEQYF. CDR3 nucleotide sequence: TGTGCCAGCAAACTAGGGTGGGCCTACGAGCAGTACTTC.